The T cell receptor beta chain under discussion was sequenced for a study of T cell repertoires in cytomegalovirus infection (dated by TCRdb to between 2018 and 2021). Concerning the study at large: The peptide stimulations were aimed at well-studied HLA-B-restricted epitopes as well as recently identified HLA-C-restricted CMV epitopes, whose presentation resists viral immunomodulation. Donor HLA type was relevant to the analysis, because carriage of CMV infection together with the matching HLA type was indicated by public TCR beta signatures.

What the study reported, not specific to this receptor: Carriers of CMV infection plus the relevant HLA type were discriminated by the cumulative frequency of public TCR beta family members in the study cohort and in an independent roughly 380-donor cohort. The ex vivo response was dominated by HLA-C-restricted CMV-specific TCR beta clonotypes, which also provided the single most frequent clonotype in two of eight donors.

Sequenced using an Illumina HiSeq 1500. TCRdb trimmed the raw reads at Q25, called clones with MiXCR and kept productive beta chains. Each CDR3 protein appears once, grouped with its most common genes and DNA. In this sample the table shows some 900,000 distinct CDR3 sequences, 30% to 35% of which occur a single time. 9.5% to 15% of the sample lies in the top ten. The CDR3 contains 13 residues, cysteine and phenylalanine counted. Solely the CDR3 DNA is kept, with 39 bases framed from the first base. The germline V gene sets CDR1 to SGHTA and CDR2 to FQGTGA. In regard to this clonotype: Its binding antigen is unknown. At one boundary the junction diverges from the germline segment, which might be a read error.

Explained via the paper, the treatment or condition label denotes: in vitro stimulation with specific CMV peptide epitopes to enrich CMV-specific T cells. The source material was cultured CD8+ T cells from PBMCs, sampled from culture after CMV antigen stimulation. In this chain, TRBV7-3 is recombined with TRBJ2-1; the D segment cannot be called with confidence. This TCR derives from a human donor in good health (CMV status not recorded). Some clones in this sample may be carry-over from other donors' samples. The CDR3 loop reads CANSLGSLNEQFF. The bases are TGTGCCAACAGCTTGGGAAGTCTCAATGAGCAGTTCTTC.